The 23 T cell receptor beta chains below come from one sample, sequenced in a study of metastatic and nonmetastatic thyroid tumors. MiXCR was used by TCRdb to re-call the PCR reads. The sample contains 15,000 to 20,000 clones, roughly a third of which appear only once. Patients were all untreated before their thyroid surgery. Sequencing was done on a sample of tumor tissue. Every receptor here comes from a male donor with papillary thyroid cancer or a benign thyroid nodule (not recorded which). Some clones in this sample may be carry-over from other donors' samples.

With respect to this clone: No conserved phenylalanine or tryptophan ends this CDR3, so it is likely a read error. The J gene is TRBJ2-3, the V gene TRBV5-1; 13 bases line up with TRBD2. The CDR3 sequence is 15 residues long. Looked up from germline, CDR1 is SGHRS and CDR2 is YFSETQ. CDR3 bases: TGCGCAAGCAGCTACGGACTAGCGGGAGCAGATACGCAGTATATT. The encoded protein is CASSYGLAGADTQYI.

In its sample, this clone is medium-sized. The chain couples TRBV6-4 to TRBJ2-1; 11 positions agree with TRBD2. With 5 bases clipped from V and 2 bases from J, the junction kept 5 bases outside the gene matches. The V gene's germline CDR1 is MRHNA and CDR2 SNTAGT. The CDR3 runs 16 residues. DNA of the CDR3: TGTGCCAGCAGTCACCTAGCGGGAGGAACCTACAATGAGCAGTTCTTC. Amino acids: CASSHLAGGTYNEQFF.

Details on this clone: The junction departs from the called germline gene at one end, perhaps through a read error. This chain uses TRBV18 with TRBJ1-3, with D hard to call. The CDR3 contains 15 residues. The V gene's germline CDR1 is KGHSH and CDR2 LQKENI. The CDR3 sequence: CACSSDNVYGNTIYF. The CDR3 DNA follows: TGTGCCTGCTCAAGCGACAATGTATATGGAAACACCATATATTTT.

The rearrangement joins TRBV3-1 to TRBJ2-2; D gene unclear. The CDR3 has 16 amino acids. Per the germline V gene, CDR1 is LGHDT and CDR2 is YNNKEL (reference sequence). V was cut by 1 base and J by 0 bases, with 9 bases left in between. The CDR3 region is CASSQGTVTNTGELFF. The DNA for the CDR3 is TGTGCCAGCAGCCAAGGGACGGTTACGAACACCGGGGAGCTGTTTTTT.

This clone was seen ten or more times. The chain combines TRBV29-1 with TRBJ1-3, with D tentatively TRBD1 (5 bases). CDR3 size: 14 residues. V was shortened by 3 bases and J by 0 bases, with 9 bases between the two germline ends. Germline CDR1 is SQVTM and CDR2 is ANQGSEA. The CDR3 reads CSVDGHSSGNTIYF. CDR3 nucleotide sequence: TGCAGCGTTGACGGACACAGCTCTGGAAACACCATATATTTT.

Judged by abundance, this clone is medium-sized (0.01 to 0.1%). This chain links TRBV18 with TRBJ2-3; D unresolved. This CDR3 has 19 residues. Germline V gene sequence: CDR1 KGHSH, CDR2 LQKENI. Trimming removed 2 bases at V and 0 bases at J, with 21 bases between. CDR3 bases: TGTGCCAGCTCACCATTTTTACAGAGTTTAGCTGGTAGCACAGATACGCAGTATTTT. Amino acid sequence: CASSPFLQSLAGSTDTQYF.

The chain links TRBV5-4 to TRBJ2-7; 11 bases match TRBD2. CDR1 is SGHNT and CDR2 is YYREEE in the germline V gene (reference sequence). There are 15 residues in the CDR3. The trim removed 1 base at V and 0 bases at J, leaving 0 bases unmatched. CDR3: CASSLTSGGSYEQYF. DNA of the CDR3: TGTGCCAGCAGCTTGACTAGCGGGGGCTCCTACGAGCAGTACTTC.

At least ten counts were recorded for this clone. The V call is TRBV11-2, the J call TRBJ1-4; 7 positions agree with TRBD1. Germline lookup yields CDR1 SGHAT and CDR2 FQNNGV. The CDR3 loop spans 15 amino acids. Trimming at V came to 2 bases and at J to 5 bases, leaving 5 bases not matched to a gene. The CDR3 nucleotides read TGTGCCAGCAGCTTAAGGCACAGGGGAAATGAAAAACTGTTTTTT. It translates to CASSLRHRGNEKLFF.

This clone was counted only a few times. The V and J genes are TRBV27 and TRBJ2-7, with TRBD2 identical over 8 bases. Germline assignment: CDR1 MNHEY and CDR2 SMNVEV (reference sequence). The V gene end was trimmed by 4 bases and the J gene end by 1 base; junction bases not matched to a gene: 3. The CDR3 spans 14 residues. CDR3 in DNA: TGTGCCAGCAGTTACCAGCGGGAGTCCTACGAGCAGTACTTC. This codes for CASSYQRESYEQYF.

This clone appeared once. The missing conserved phenylalanine or tryptophan at the end of this CDR3 makes a read error likely. This chain uses TRBV5-1 with TRBJ2-1; D is perhaps TRBD2 (6 bases). The length of the CDR3 is 13 residues. The germline gives CDR1 SGHRS, CDR2 YFSETQ. As DNA, the CDR3 is TGCGCCATCAGCTTCGGAGGGAGCGATGAGCAGTTCTGC. Translated, it gives CAISFGGSDEQFC.

Only a few counts were recorded for this clone. The chain recombines TRBV6-1 with TRBJ2-7, with 11 nucleotides matching TRBD1. This CDR3 has 15 residues. Germline trimming cut 4 bases from V and 0 bases from J; bases unmatched to any gene: 2. CDR1 and CDR2 (germline): MNHNS, SASEGT. CDR3: CASSGGQGASYEQYF. The CDR3 bases are TGTGCCAGCAGTGGAGGACAGGGGGCCTCCTACGAGCAGTACTTC.

This clone was picked up many times. V gene TRBV9 combines with J gene TRBJ2-3; 7 bases are shared with TRBD2. The CDR3 is made up of 14 amino acids. V trimming: 4 bases; J trimming: 4 bases; junction bases outside the gene matches: 6. The V gene's germline CDR1 is SGDLS and CDR2 YYNGEE. The CDR3 loop is CASSLTGGADTQYF. As DNA, the CDR3 is TGTGCCAGCAGCCTAACTGGGGGGGCAGATACGCAGTATTTT. The entire variable domain, with the rest obtained from reference TRBV9 and TRBJ2-3, is as follows: DSGVTQTPKHLITATGQRVTLRCSPRSGDLSVYWYQQSLDQGLQFLIQYYNGEERAKGNILERFSAQQFPDLHSELNLSSLELGDSALYFCASSLTGGADTQYFGPGTRLTVL.

V is TRBV6-1 and J is TRBJ1-5, with D hard to call. V was trimmed by 5 bases and J by 1 base, leaving 6 bases between them. Germline CDR1 MNHNS, CDR2 SASEGT. This CDR3 contains 13 residues. The CDR3 region is CASSPDSNQPQHF. The DNA of the CDR3 is TGTGCCAGCAGTCCGGACAGCAATCAGCCCCAGCATTTT.

As concerns this clone: This could be a read error, since a much larger clone is one nucleotide away. V gene TRBV20-1 combines with J gene TRBJ2-7; D not certain. V lost 8 bases and J lost 3, with 8 bases in between. The V gene's germline CDR1 is DFQATT and CDR2 SNEGSKA (reference sequence). The CDR3 totals 10 residues. The CDR3 DNA follows: TGCAGTTGTCAGAGCTACGAGCAGTACTTC. Translated, it gives CSCQSYEQYF.

By share, this clone ranks as medium-sized. V usage is TRBV3-1 and J usage is TRBJ2-7; tentatively, D is TRBD2 (6 bases). V was cut by 8 bases and J by 4 bases, with 15 bases left in between. CDR1 is LGHDT, CDR2 YNNKEL, per germline (reference sequence). The length of the CDR3 is 13 residues. CDR3: CASGSGVLYEQYF. The CDR3 region has the DNA TGTGCCAGCGGTAGCGGAGTATTATACGAGCAGTACTTC.

This clone appeared many times. The genes are TRBV20-1 and TRBJ2-3; a possible D gene is TRBD2 (6 bases). The germline V gene has CDR1 DFQATT and CDR2 SNEGSKA (reference sequence). This CDR3 is built from 14 residues. V lost 4 bases and J lost 0, with 11 bases in between. This CDR3 is CSAIGGASTDTQYF. CDR3 coding DNA: TGCAGTGCTATAGGCGGGGCGAGCACAGATACGCAGTATTTT.

The gene calls are TRBV11-1 and TRBJ1-1, with D maybe TRBD1 (5 bases). Germline V gives CDR1 SGHAT, CDR2 FQDESV (reference sequence). The CDR3 is 15 amino acids. Between the trimmed V and J ends, which lost 4 bases and 2 bases, there was a span of 14 bases. In DNA form, the CDR3 reads TGTGCCAGCAGCTCTCAGGGTCCGACTAACACTGAAGCTTTCTTT. Its protein is CASSSQGPTNTEAFF.

This clone has a count of ten or more. The chain is built from TRBV2 and TRBJ2-3; tentatively, D is TRBD2 (5 bases). CDR1 and CDR2 (germline): SNHLY, FYNNEI. CDR3 size: 12 residues. The V gene lost 8 bases and the J gene lost 6 bases, with 12 bases spanning the gap. The chain's CDR3 is CASLARRDTQYF. The CDR3 DNA reads as TGTGCCAGCTTGGCCAGGAGGGATACGCAGTATTTT. Full variable domain (missing parts from reference TRBV2 and TRBJ2-3): EPEVTQTPSHQVTQMGQEVILRCVPISNHLYFYWYRQILGQKVEFLVSFYNNEISEKSEIFDDQFSVERPDGSNFTLKIRSTKLEDSAMYFCASLARRDTQYFGPGTRLTVL.

Of note for this clone: Mismatch with germline at one junction end may stem from a read error. J is TRBJ1-1 and V is TRBV5-1, with 7 bases lining up with TRBD1. Germline V gene lookup returns CDR1 SGHRS and CDR2 YFSETQ. This CDR3 contains 15 residues. The CDR3 nucleotides are TGCGCCAGCAGCGCGACAGGGTGGCTGGACACTGAAGCTATCTTT. Translating it yields CASSATGWLDTEAIF.

J is TRBJ2-3 and V is TRBV6-5; perhaps D is TRBD1 or TRBD2 (5 bases each). There are 17 residues in the CDR3. Trimming pared 0 bases from V and 6 bases from J, leaving 19 bases between. CDR1 is MNHEY, CDR2 SVGAGI, per germline. The CDR3 loop is CASSYSEGAQGTDTQYF. DNA of the CDR3: TGTGCCAGCAGTTACTCCGAGGGTGCGCAGGGAACTGATACGCAGTATTTT.

The V call is TRBV20-1, the J call TRBJ2-3; the D gene is possibly TRBD1 (5 bases). The V and J ends lost 7 bases and 2 bases respectively, with 13 bases between them. Germline V gene data show CDR1 as DFQATT and CDR2 as SNEGSKA (reference sequence). The CDR3 is 13 residues long. CDR3 residues: CSGGHGHTDTQYF. The CDR3 coding sequence is TGCAGTGGAGGACATGGTCACACAGATACGCAGTATTTT.

In its sample, this clone was seen a few times. V usage is TRBV6-1 and J usage is TRBJ2-7; D remains ambiguous. This CDR3 has 12 amino acids. Germline values: CDR1 MNHNS, CDR2 SASEGT. V gave up 3 bases and J gave up 4 bases, with 7 bases separating them. The CDR3 loop reads CASSDNLYEQYF. CDR3 bases: TGTGCCAGCAGTGACAACCTTTACGAGCAGTACTTC.

This sequence joins TRBV6-2 or TRBV6-3 and TRBJ2-7; D may match TRBD1 or TRBD2 (7 bases each). Trimming cost V 6 bases and J 6 bases, with 18 bases left between them. The CDR3 length is 14 residues. Germline-derived CDR1 and CDR2 are MNHEY and SVGEGT. In DNA form, the CDR3 reads TGTGCCAGCAGGAAGGGACTACAGGGGAGCGAGCAGTACTTC. This encodes CASRKGLQGSEQYF.